This is a list of T cell receptor beta chains from one sample in a study of OX40 agonist ivuxolimab in advanced cancers. Data came from immunoSEQ multiplex PCR; TCRdb stores just in-frame clones and leaves some out. The data contain approximately 74,000 clones, 85% to 95% of them singletons. The specimen was CD4+ or CD8+ T cells sorted from blood, collected in a trial of the OX40 agonist ivuxolimab. The origin of the receptors is an adult with an advanced solid tumor such as melanoma, head and neck, liver or kidney cancer. CDR3s include the opening cysteine and the closing phenylalanine or tryptophan. The order of the fields is D gene, clone size, V gene, J gene, CDR3 DNA, CDR3 protein. The D gene is left open where the match is weak. Only part of the rows carry a size: once, few, many, or a class if the clone is expanded.

>TRBD1|.|TRBV5-1|TRBJ2-1
TGCGCCAGCAGACAGGACAGGGGGCTGTATGAGCAGTTCTTC
CASRQDRGLYEQFF
>.|.|TRBV15|TRBJ1-4
TGTGCCACCAGCAGAGATTCGGGTTTTAATGAAAAACTGTTTTTT
CATSRDSGFNEKLFF
>.|.|TRBV7-9|TRBJ1-1
TGTGCCAGCAGCTTTATGGGGGATTTCCAAGCTTTCTTT
CASSFMGDFQAFF
>.|.|TRBV5-1|TRBJ2-7
TGCGCCAGCAGCTTGGCCCCCTACGAGCAGTACTTC
CASSLAPYEQYF
>.|.|TRBV5-1|TRBJ1-2
TGCGCCAGCAGCTACGGCTTTAACTATGGCTACACCTTC
CASSYGFNYGYTF
>TRBD1|.|TRBV5-1|TRBJ2-5
TGCGCCAGCAGCTTGGGGACAGGGGGGATAGAGACCCAGTACTTC
CASSLGTGGIETQYF
>.|once|TRBV4-2|TRBJ1-1
TGTGCCAGCAGCCAGGGTGATGGGGGCCTGGGCACTGAAGCTTTCTTT
CASSQGDGGLGTEAFF
>.|.|TRBV28|TRBJ1-5
TGTGCCAGCAGTCCCAATAGCAATCAGCCCCAGCATTTT
CASSPNSNQPQHF
>.|.|TRBV28|TRBJ2-1
TGTGCCAGCAGTTTGACTGTGGGCCATGAGCAGTTCTTC
CASSLTVGHEQFF
>TRBD1|.|TRBV5-1|TRBJ2-5
TGCGCCAGCAGCAAGGGACAGGGCCAAGAGACCCAGTACTTC
CASSKGQGQETQYF
>TRBD1|.|TRBV18|TRBJ2-3
TGTGCCAGCTCCCCGGGGACAGGGTCAACCCCAGATACGCAGTATTTT
CASSPGTGSTPDTQYF
>.|.|TRBV7-9|TRBJ1-5
TGTGCCAGCAGCCGTGGGTATAGCAATCAGCCCCAGCATTTT
CASSRGYSNQPQHF
>TRBD1|.|TRBV6-5|TRBJ2-7
TGTGCCAGCGGGACAGTCTACGAGCAGTACTTC
CASGTVYEQYF
>.|.|TRBV18|TRBJ2-3
TGTGCCAGCTTGACAGGCCCCACAGATACGCAGTATTTT
CASLTGPTDTQYF
>.|.|TRBV30|TRBJ2-5
TGTGCCTGGAGTGTAATCCAAGAGACCCAGTACTTC
CAWSVIQETQYF
>TRBD2|once|TRBV11-2|TRBJ2-5
TGTGCCAGCAGCTCGGGACTAGCCCAAGAGACCCAGTACTTC
CASSSGLAQETQYF
>.|.|TRBV19|TRBJ1-1
TGTGCCAGTAGTACAAACAGGGAGACTGAAGCTTTCTTT
CASSTNRETEAFF
>.|.|TRBV2|TRBJ2-1
TGTGCCAGCAGTGTGGGGTGGGACAATGAGCAGTTCTTC
CASSVGWDNEQFF
>.|.|TRBV18|TRBJ1-3
TGTGCCAGCTCACCACAGGGCCCGGGAAACACCATATATTTT
CASSPQGPGNTIYF
>.|.|TRBV28|TRBJ2-5
TGTGCCAGCAGTCGGCCGCTTTCGGAGACCCAGTACTTC
CASSRPLSETQYF
>.|once|TRBV6-1|TRBJ2-7
TGTGCCAGCAGTGAAGGACACCTGGACGAGCAGTACTTC
CASSEGHLDEQYF
>.|.|TRBV30|TRBJ1-5
TGTGCCGGGTCCACAGGGACCAATCAGCCCCAGCATTTT
CAGSTGTNQPQHF
>.|.|TRBV6-6|TRBJ2-5
TGTGCCAGCAGGCAAAGTCAGGCGCAAGAGACCCAGTACTTC
CASRQSQAQETQYF